The present entry profiles one T cell receptor beta chain with its context. The target antigen is unknown. A read error is possible here, since a much larger clone lies one base away. The data originate from a study of T cells in Graves' hyperthyroidism and ophthalmopathy. Notes on the study in general: Ophthalmopathy was separated from stable hyperthyroidism by a 13 V-J model. Ophthalmopathy, as predicted by the model, came a median approximately 6.5 months after the prediction. Expanded thyroid clonotypes (above 0.001) were mostly also found in blood.

Based on clinical symptoms, serum thyroxine and TRAb, thyroid ultrasound and orbital computed tomography, diagnoses were reached. Per germline, CDR1 DFQATT and CDR2 SNEGSKA (reference sequence). CDR3 length: 13 residues. The ends lost 6 bases at V and 0 bases at J; junction bases unmatched: 2. Amplified regions were TCR beta CDR3 sequences from RNA transcripts. When the TCR CDR3 underwent first-round RT-PCR, the HTBI primer set was used. TCRdb called the multiplex PCR reads again in MiXCR, with one record for every CDR3 protein. The table has about 570,000 distinct CDR3 sequences, about half seen once; the top ten hold around 17%.

V gene TRBV20-1 combines with J gene TRBJ2-3; 8 bases agree with TRBD2. Specimen: peripheral blood or thyroid tissue (not recorded which). The sequence was obtained from an adult woman with Graves' disease, either hyperthyroidism or ophthalmopathy (not recorded which). Here the CDR3 reads CSAQRGSTDTQYF. For the CDR3, the DNA is TGCAGTGCCCAGCGGGGGAGCACAGATACGCAGTATTTT.